The 28 T cell receptor beta chains given below trace back to one sample, sequenced in a study of T-cell memory formation after mild COVID-19 listed by TCRdb under 2021. Receptor libraries were prepared by 5' RACE. The sample was run on an Illumina NovaSeq 6000. Using fastp trimming at Q25 and MiXCR clonotype assembly, TCRdb reanalyzed the public sequencing data and kept in-frame beta chains. Rows merge per CDR3 protein into single entries with the most common DNA and genes. This sample comprises about 400,000 distinct CDR3 sequences, 20% to 30% of them detected only once. The ten largest clonotypes hold around 8.7% of the sample. The specimen was PBMCs or a T cell subset sorted from them (not recorded which). These receptors originate from an adult woman who had mild COVID-19 (a few samples of this study predate the infection). The sample titles of this study are shuffled in the database, so cell type and time point are left out; the donor was told from shared clones.

The V and J genes are TRBV9 and TRBJ2-7; D not certain. The ends were cut back, 4 bases at V and 5 bases at J, with 16 bases in the middle. CDR3 size: 14 residues. Germline lookup yields CDR1 SGDLS and CDR2 YYNGEE. CDR3 nucleotide sequence: TGTGCCAGCAGCTCTTACTGGGGTTCAGACGAGCAGTACTTC. This codes for CASSSYWGSDEQYF.

V usage is TRBV6-6 and J usage is TRBJ2-7, with TRBD2 matching over 14 bases. The CDR3 runs to 16 residues. Per the germline V gene, CDR1 is MNHNY and CDR2 is SVGAGI (reference sequence). V trimming: 4 bases; J trimming: 7 bases; junction bases outside the gene matches: 9. The CDR3 protein is CASSSLGTSGSREQYF. CDR3 DNA: TGTGCCAGCAGTTCCCTCGGGACTAGCGGGAGTCGGGAGCAGTACTTC.

The J gene is TRBJ1-2, the V gene TRBV30; no clear D. This CDR3 contains 14 residues. Trimming removed 1 base at V and 3 bases at J, with 12 bases between. CDR1 GTSNPN and CDR2 SVGIG come from the germline V gene (reference sequence). The CDR3 region has the DNA TGTGCCTGGAGTGCAGAGGACGTTGACTATGGCTACACCTTC. Protein: CAWSAEDVDYGYTF.

The V and J genes are TRBV29-1 and TRBJ2-1; no clear D. Trimming removed 5 bases at V and 14 bases at J, with 19 bases between. The CDR3 totals 12 residues. CDR1 and CDR2 from the germline V gene are SQVTM and ANQGSEA. The CDR3 sequence: CSVPDPGSDKFF. The CDR3 DNA is TGCAGCGTTCCTGACCCCGGGTCCGACAAGTTCTTC.

Ten or more counts support this clonotype. The chain employs TRBV12-3 or TRBV12-4 and TRBJ2-3; D is perhaps TRBD2 (6 bases). CDR3 length equals 16 residues. Trimming pared 1 base from V and 9 bases from J, leaving 20 bases between. The CDR3 bases are TGTGCCAGCAGTTTAGGAGGTGGGGCAGCACGGGGGACGCAGTATTTT. It translates to CASSLGGGAARGTQYF.

This clonotype was counted only a few times. The chain employs TRBV27 and TRBJ2-3, with D tentatively TRBD2 (5 bases). The V gene lost 3 bases and the J gene lost 4 bases, with 14 bases spanning the gap. The CDR3 extends over 15 amino acids. In germline, CDR1 is MNHEY, CDR2 SMNVEV (reference sequence). Here the CDR3 reads CASSFLARWSDTQYF. In DNA form, the CDR3 reads TGTGCCAGCAGTTTCCTAGCTAGATGGTCAGATACGCAGTATTTT.

Only a few counts were recorded for this clonotype. The chain employs TRBV7-8 and TRBJ1-3; D not certain. This CDR3 contains 15 residues. Per germline, CDR1 SGHVS and CDR2 FQNEAQ. The ends were cut back, 6 bases at V and 2 bases at J, with 14 bases in the middle. The CDR3 spells CASSPTSTTGNTIYF. In DNA, the CDR3 is TGTGCCAGCAGTCCAACTTCAACCACTGGAAACACCATATATTTT. Full variable domain (remainder filled in from reference TRBV7-8 and TRBJ1-3): GAGVSQSPRYKVAKRGQDVALRCDPISGHVSLFWYQQALGQGPEFLTYFQNEAQLDKSGLPSDRFFAERPEGSVSTLKIQRTQQEDSAVYLCASSPTSTTGNTIYFGEGSWLTVV.

The rearrangement joins TRBV7-9 to TRBJ2-7; 8 bases are shared with TRBD1. Germline lookup yields CDR1 SEHNR and CDR2 FQNEAQ (reference sequence). The J segment lost 3 bases and the V segment lost 6 bases, leaving 7 bases of the junction unmatched. The CDR3 length is 14 residues. CDR3 in DNA: TGTGCCAGCAGTAAAGACAGGGGAGACTACGAGCAGTACTTC. It specifies CASSKDRGDYEQYF.

V and J are TRBV6-5 and TRBJ2-1; 10 bases fit TRBD2. This CDR3 region has 16 residues. Trimming removed 0 bases from V and 7 bases from J; junction bases left unmatched: 6. CDR1 and CDR2 (germline): MNHEY, SVGAGI. CDR3 residues: CASSYSRASGSNEQFF. The CDR3 bases are TGTGCCAGCAGTTACTCCCGGGCTAGCGGGAGTAATGAGCAGTTCTTC.

This clonotype occurred a few times. The rearrangement joins TRBV29-1 to TRBJ1-2, with unresolved D. Germline V lookup: CDR1 SQVTM, CDR2 ANQGSEA. V was trimmed by 2 bases and J by 1 base, leaving 14 bases between them. The CDR3 has 15 amino acids. As DNA, the CDR3 is TGCAGCGTTGAATCTAGTTGGCCAGGTAACTATGGCTACACCTTC. It translates to CSVESSWPGNYGYTF.

This clonotype was observed a handful of times. The gene calls are TRBV20-1 and TRBJ2-3, with a tentative D call TRBD1 (6 bases). The CDR3 has 13 amino acids. V lost 4 bases and J 2 bases, leaving 10 bases between the germline ends. The germline V gene encodes CDR1 DFQATT and CDR2 SNEGSKA (reference sequence). CDR3 sequence reads: CSAKGHTTDTQYF. DNA of the CDR3: TGCAGTGCTAAGGGACATACCACAGATACGCAGTATTTT.

The J gene is TRBJ2-1, the V gene TRBV6-2 or TRBV6-3, with TRBD2 as a possible D gene (5 bases). In germline, CDR1 is MNHEY, CDR2 SVGEGT. The CDR3 sequence is 14 residues long. V lost 6 bases to trimming and J lost 8 bases, with 17 bases between them. CDR3 nucleotides: TGTGCCAGCAGCGAGGTCTCAGAGGGCGATGAGCAGTTCTTC. Translation: CASSEVSEGDEQFF.

In this sample, this clonotype turned up a few times. The chain has TRBV4-1 and TRBJ2-3; D assignment may be TRBD1 or TRBD2 (6 bases each). With 3 bases removed from V and 6 bases from J, the gap between germline ends came to 19 bases. This CDR3 comprises 16 residues. Germline V gives CDR1 MGHRA, CDR2 YSYEKL. This chain's CDR3 is CASSHPGADLRDTQYF. CDR3 sequence (DNA): TGCGCCAGCAGCCATCCGGGGGCAGATCTCAGGGATACGCAGTATTTT.

This clonotype was observed once. The V and J genes are TRBV7-6 and TRBJ2-1; D gene unclear. Looked up from germline, CDR1 is SGHVS and CDR2 is FNYEAQ. The CDR3 contains 16 residues. V was cut by 1 base and J by 3 bases, with 13 bases left in between. The CDR3: CASSLVGGALYNEQFF. For the CDR3, the DNA is TGTGCCAGCAGCTTAGTGGGCGGTGCTCTCTACAATGAGCAGTTCTTC.

This clonotype was seen more than once but under ten times. The chain employs TRBV5-1 and TRBJ2-5; D may correspond to TRBD1 or TRBD2 (5 bases each). This CDR3 has 15 residues. The V gene's germline CDR1 is SGHRS and CDR2 YFSETQ. V dropped 3 bases and J dropped 2 bases, with 14 bases sitting between them. CDR3 sequence reads: CASSSGRTFQETQYF. The CDR3 DNA reads as TGCGCCAGCAGCTCGGGACGTACCTTTCAAGAGACCCAGTACTTC.

This clonotype was recorded a few times. The rearrangement uses TRBV6-5 and TRBJ2-1; the D gene is possibly TRBD2 (6 bases). The CDR3 length is 15 residues. In germline, CDR1 is MNHEY, CDR2 SVGAGI. Trimming cost V 6 bases and J 3 bases, with 15 bases left between them. CDR3: CASSRDSPNYNEQFF. As DNA, the CDR3 is TGTGCCAGCAGCCGGGACTCGCCTAACTACAATGAGCAGTTCTTC.

The chain combines TRBV9 with TRBJ2-3; 11 nucleotides line up with TRBD2. The germline gives CDR1 SGDLS, CDR2 YYNGEE. The CDR3 loop spans 16 amino acids. Trimming at V came to 0 bases and at J to 8 bases, leaving 8 bases not matched to a gene. CDR3 in DNA: TGTGCCAGCAGCGTAGTGGGTAGCGGGGGGGCTGGTACGCAGTATTTT. Protein product: CASSVVGSGGAGTQYF.

J is TRBJ2-3 and V is TRBV10-3; maybe TRBD2 (7 bases). Deletions cut 6 bases from V and 2 bases from J, with 15 bases between. The CDR3 runs to 15 residues. Germline assignment: CDR1 ENHRY and CDR2 SYGVKD. DNA for the CDR3: TGTGCCATCAGCGATGGGGGGGCCCTCACAGATACGCAGTATTTT. Residues: CAISDGGALTDTQYF.

This clonotype has only a few counts. J is TRBJ2-5 and V is TRBV12-3 or TRBV12-4, with D perhaps matching TRBD2 (5 bases). V was shortened by 3 bases and J by 1 base, with 15 bases between the two germline ends. This CDR3 region has 16 residues. CDR3 DNA: TGTGCCAGCAGTTTCGGTATAGCGTTCGGCCAAGAGACCCAGTACTTC. This codes for CASSFGIAFGQETQYF.

In its sample, this clonotype was seen a few times. The chain is built from TRBV6-5 and TRBJ2-3; D remains unclear. Germline CDR1 reads MNHEY; CDR2 reads SVGAGI. The length of the CDR3 is 13 residues. Trimming removed 6 bases from V and 5 bases from J, with 12 bases in between. DNA for the CDR3: TGTGCCAGCAGAATTCCTGTCCGAGATACGCAGTATTTT. This codes for CASRIPVRDTQYF.

This clonotype has more than one count but fewer than ten. This chain joins TRBV14 and TRBJ2-5, with D possibly matching TRBD1 (5 bases). Germline lookup yields CDR1 SGHDN and CDR2 FVKESK. There are 15 residues in the CDR3. Between the trimmed V and J ends, which lost 1 base and 0 bases, there was a span of 9 bases. The CDR3 DNA is TGTGCCAGCAGCCAAGTGGGGCGGAACCAAGAGACCCAGTACTTC. Its protein is CASSQVGRNQETQYF.

This clonotype was observed a few times. This sequence joins TRBV19 and TRBJ1-1; D is possibly TRBD1 (5 bases). The ends were cut back, 5 bases at V and 12 bases at J, with 13 bases in the middle. This CDR3 is 11 amino acids long. CDR1 LNHDA and CDR2 SQIVND come from the germline V gene (reference sequence). CDR3 DNA: TGTGCCAGTAGTTCGGGCCTGGACACTTTCTTT. It translates to CASSSGLDTFF.

The J gene is TRBJ2-7, the V gene TRBV7-6, with 10 bases aligning to TRBD1. The CDR3 is made up of 14 amino acids. V was pared by 3 bases and J by 5 bases, with 4 bases of the junction left unmatched. Germline CDR1 reads SGHVS; CDR2 reads FNYEAQ. The CDR3 nucleotides read TGTGCCAGCAGCTTTGGGACAGGGGTGGACGAGCAGTACTTC. As protein: CASSFGTGVDEQYF.

The chain links TRBV7-2 to TRBJ2-5; 16 bases map to TRBD2. This CDR3 is built from 17 residues. Germline loops: CDR1 SGHTA, CDR2 FQGNSA. V lost 5 bases, J lost 3 bases, and 6 bases stayed unmatched. CDR3 nucleotides: TGTGCCAGCAGCCTATCGGGACTAGCGGGGGGGAAAGAGACCCAGTACTTC. This codes for CASSLSGLAGGKETQYF.

This clonotype was observed a few times. The V and J genes are TRBV19 and TRBJ1-6; no reliable D call. Between the trimmed V and J ends, which lost 3 bases and 4 bases, there was a span of 10 bases. Looked up from germline, CDR1 is LNHDA and CDR2 is SQIVND (reference sequence). The length of the CDR3 is 15 residues. The CDR3 region has the DNA TGTGCCAGTAGTATGAGGACGGGGTATAATTCACCCCTCCACTTT. Protein sequence: CASSMRTGYNSPLHF.

This clonotype was seen a handful of times. The chain is built from TRBV4-1 and TRBJ2-1; TRBD2 matches at 7 bases. V was clipped by 0 bases and J by 4 bases; unmatched bases: 9. The CDR3 is made up of 17 amino acids. Germline V lookup: CDR1 MGHRA, CDR2 YSYEKL. CDR3 sequence: CASSQDSYRGVYNEQFF. CDR3 nucleotide sequence: TGCGCCAGCAGCCAAGATTCGTACCGGGGGGTGTACAATGAGCAGTTCTTC.

V is TRBV9 and J is TRBJ2-7; 8 nucleotides agree with TRBD1. The CDR3 spans 16 residues. The V gene's germline CDR1 is SGDLS and CDR2 YYNGEE. Trimming at V came to 2 bases and at J to 5 bases, leaving 12 bases not matched to a gene. The CDR3 here is CASSVEDRVIMDEQYF. The CDR3 coding sequence is TGTGCCAGCAGCGTCGAGGACAGGGTAATAATGGACGAGCAGTACTTC.

The chain combines TRBV29-1 with TRBJ1-1; D call uncertain. Germline lookup yields CDR1 SQVTM and CDR2 ANQGSEA. CDR3 size: 13 residues. Trimming cost V 3 bases and J 2 bases, with 10 bases left between them. The CDR3 is CSVEKRLNTEAFF. CDR3 nucleotide sequence: TGCAGCGTTGAGAAGAGACTTAACACTGAAGCTTTCTTT.